These T cell receptor beta chains were read from a single sample in a study of T cells in Graves' hyperthyroidism and ophthalmopathy. TCRdb fed the multiplex PCR reads into MiXCR, producing one record per CDR3 protein. In the table there are roughly 400,000 distinct CDR3 sequences, about 14% of which are singletons. The material sequenced was blood. The source is a man aged 50 to 60 with Graves' ophthalmopathy. Each CDR3 is given with its conserved first and last residue. Fields, in order: V gene, D gene, J gene, CDR3 protein. D genes are given only for firm matches.

v_call: TRBV6-1; d_call: TRBD1; j_call: TRBJ2-7; cdr3_aa: CASRKGQGAGRAGYEQYF
v_call: TRBV6-5; d_call: .; j_call: TRBJ1-1; cdr3_aa: CASSYSGFVNTEAFF
v_call: TRBV20-1; d_call: TRBD1; j_call: TRBJ1-1; cdr3_aa: CSARRQGPNTEAFF
v_call: TRBV10-3; d_call: .; j_call: TRBJ2-7; cdr3_aa: CAISAMGNEQYF
v_call: TRBV18; d_call: .; j_call: TRBJ1-4; cdr3_aa: CASSPGGTNEKLFF
v_call: TRBV15; d_call: TRBD1; j_call: TRBJ2-1; cdr3_aa: CATSRAQGVDEQFF
v_call: TRBV12-3/TRBV12-4; d_call: .; j_call: TRBJ1-1; cdr3_aa: CASSLDSGRGEAFF
v_call: TRBV29-1; d_call: .; j_call: TRBJ1-2; cdr3_aa: CSVAQGVYGYTF
v_call: TRBV6-5; d_call: .; j_call: TRBJ1-2; cdr3_aa: CASSYSIRNGYTF
v_call: TRBV5-5; d_call: TRBD2; j_call: TRBJ2-3; cdr3_aa: CASSLLAGGITDTQYF
v_call: TRBV12-3/TRBV12-4; d_call: TRBD1; j_call: TRBJ2-7; cdr3_aa: CASSPTGQIYEQYF
v_call: TRBV20-1; d_call: .; j_call: TRBJ2-1; cdr3_aa: CSAPRLPYNEQFF
v_call: TRBV20-1; d_call: .; j_call: TRBJ2-3; cdr3_aa: CSARGERLHTDTQYF
v_call: TRBV27; d_call: .; j_call: TRBJ1-4; cdr3_aa: CASSFETNEKLFF
v_call: TRBV4-2; d_call: TRBD2; j_call: TRBJ2-1; cdr3_aa: CASSQVDGTSVGDEQFF
v_call: TRBV5-1; d_call: .; j_call: TRBJ2-5; cdr3_aa: CASSEGGQLETQYF
v_call: TRBV6-2/TRBV6-3; d_call: .; j_call: TRBJ1-2; cdr3_aa: CASSYSGRDYGYTF
v_call: TRBV18; d_call: .; j_call: TRBJ2-7; cdr3_aa: CANSRGGSSYEQYF
v_call: TRBV2; d_call: TRBD2; j_call: TRBJ2-2; cdr3_aa: CASSVGLAGVLRELFF
v_call: TRBV29-1; d_call: TRBD2; j_call: TRBJ2-7; cdr3_aa: CSSGTSASGEQYF
v_call: TRBV24-1; d_call: TRBD1; j_call: TRBJ2-1; cdr3_aa: CATKGAGYNEQFF
v_call: TRBV19; d_call: .; j_call: TRBJ2-5; cdr3_aa: CASSIAGVRRETQYF
v_call: TRBV2; d_call: TRBD2; j_call: TRBJ2-3; cdr3_aa: CASSRTSGSDTQYF
v_call: TRBV12-3/TRBV12-4; d_call: TRBD1; j_call: TRBJ2-3; cdr3_aa: CASADRNTDTQYF
v_call: TRBV7-8; d_call: TRBD2; j_call: TRBJ2-3; cdr3_aa: CASSLALGRGPDTQYF
v_call: TRBV19; d_call: TRBD2; j_call: TRBJ2-1; cdr3_aa: CAAASGYNEQFF
v_call: TRBV19; d_call: .; j_call: TRBJ2-3; cdr3_aa: CASTYSQGTDTQYF
v_call: TRBV30; d_call: .; j_call: TRBJ2-1; cdr3_aa: CAWASPNEQFF
v_call: TRBV18; d_call: .; j_call: TRBJ2-5; cdr3_aa: CASSPAGSQETQYF